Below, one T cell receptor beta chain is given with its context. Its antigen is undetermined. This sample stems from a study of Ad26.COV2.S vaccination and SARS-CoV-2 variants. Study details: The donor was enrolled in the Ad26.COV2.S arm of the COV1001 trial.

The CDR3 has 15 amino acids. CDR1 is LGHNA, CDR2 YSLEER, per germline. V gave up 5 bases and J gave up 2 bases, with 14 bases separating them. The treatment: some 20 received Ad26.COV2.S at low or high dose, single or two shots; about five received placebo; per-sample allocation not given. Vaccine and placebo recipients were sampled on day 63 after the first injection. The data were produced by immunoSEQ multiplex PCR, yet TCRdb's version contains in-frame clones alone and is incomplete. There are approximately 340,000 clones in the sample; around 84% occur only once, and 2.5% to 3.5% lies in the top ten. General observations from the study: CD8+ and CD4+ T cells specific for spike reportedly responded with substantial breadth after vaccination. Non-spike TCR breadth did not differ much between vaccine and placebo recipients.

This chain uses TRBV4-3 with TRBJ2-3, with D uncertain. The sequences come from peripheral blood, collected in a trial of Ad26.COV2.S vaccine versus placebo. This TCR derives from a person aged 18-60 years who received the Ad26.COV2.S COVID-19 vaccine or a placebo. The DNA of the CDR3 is TGCGCCAGCAGCACAAGGACCTTAGCCACAGATACGCAGTATTTT. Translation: CASSTRTLATDTQYF.